The 15 T cell receptor beta chains in this list originate from one sample, sequenced in a study of T cell repertoires in cytomegalovirus infection. TCRdb recomputed calls from the reads with MiXCR, one row per CDR3 protein. The sample includes hundreds of thousands of distinct CDR3 sequences, roughly 29% of them seen just once. The antigens for these receptors are not known. This sample comprised cultured PBMCs, obtained from culture after CMV antigen stimulation. These receptors originate from a human donor in good health (CMV status not recorded). Some clones in this sample may be carry-over from other donors' samples.

V and J are TRBV15 and TRBJ2-1; 9 bases are shared with TRBD1. The CDR3 runs to 15 residues. V trimming: 4 bases; J trimming: 4 bases; junction bases outside the gene matches: 5. Germline loops: CDR1 LNHNV, CDR2 YYDKDF (reference sequence). DNA of the CDR3: TGTGCCACCAGCACCGGGACAGGGCCATACAATGAGCAGTTCTTC. Its translation is CATSTGTGPYNEQFF.

V gene TRBV10-3 combines with J gene TRBJ1-4; D remains ambiguous. V was trimmed by 2 bases and J by 7 bases, leaving 14 bases between them. Germline lookup yields CDR1 ENHRY and CDR2 SYGVKD. The CDR3 is 15 amino acids. The CDR3 here is CAISERLSEGEKLFF. The CDR3 nucleotides read TGTGCCATCAGTGAGAGACTTTCTGAGGGTGAAAAACTGTTTTTT.

The sample holds many counts of this clonotype. V gene TRBV7-2 combines with J gene TRBJ2-5; the D gene is possibly TRBD2 (7 bases). This CDR3 region has 15 residues. Germline V gene data show CDR1 as SGHTA and CDR2 as FQGNSA. V lost 1 base and J 2 bases, leaving 11 bases between the germline ends. In DNA form, the CDR3 reads TGTGCCAGCAGCTTAGTAGGGGGGGAACAAGAGACCCAGTACTTC. This gives the protein CASSLVGGEQETQYF.

This clonotype was counted between two and nine times. The chain couples TRBV6-2 or TRBV6-3 to TRBJ1-5; a possible D gene is TRBD1 (5 bases). Looked up from germline, CDR1 is MNHEY and CDR2 is SVGEGT. Trimming shortened V by 7 bases and J by 0 bases, and 10 bases separated the two germline ends. This CDR3 is 14 amino acids long. The CDR3 DNA reads as TGTGCCAGCACTACACAGGCTAGCAATCAGCCCCAGCATTTT. Translated: CASTTQASNQPQHF.

This clonotype has only a few counts. J is TRBJ2-7 and V is TRBV5-6; no definite D call. The CDR3 contains 16 residues. Germline CDR1 is SGHDT and CDR2 is YYEEEE. Trimming removed 4 bases at V and 2 bases at J, with 19 bases between. The CDR3 sequence is CASSRRPNGPTYEQYF. CDR3 bases: TGTGCCAGCAGCAGGAGACCAAACGGGCCTACCTACGAGCAGTACTTC.

This clonotype came up a few times. V usage is TRBV7-8 and J usage is TRBJ2-7; weak D call: TRBD1 (6 bases). The V end lost 5 bases, the J end lost 0 bases, and 11 bases lay between the germline ends. The CDR3 length is 14 residues. The V gene's germline CDR1 is SGHVS and CDR2 FQNEAQ. CDR3: CASSLRDNSYEQYF. The CDR3 DNA follows: TGTGCCAGCAGCCTACGGGACAACTCCTACGAGCAGTACTTC. The full variable domain, completed using reference TRBV7-8 and TRBJ2-7, is GAGVSQSPRYKVAKRGQDVALRCDPISGHVSLFWYQQALGQGPEFLTYFQNEAQLDKSGLPSDRFFAERPEGSVSTLKIQRTQQEDSAVYLCASSLRDNSYEQYFGPGTRLTVT.

The chain employs TRBV7-2 and TRBJ1-2, with D unclear. The CDR3 runs 14 residues. V lost 1 base and J 2 bases, leaving 8 bases between the germline ends. Germline lookup yields CDR1 SGHTA and CDR2 FQGNSA. The CDR3 DNA is TGTGCCAGCAGCTTAGAGACGGCAAACTATGGCTACACCTTC. As protein: CASSLETANYGYTF.

This clonotype was counted between two and nine times. The junction shows a germline mismatch at one end, possibly a read error. The rearrangement uses TRBV4-1 and TRBJ2-1, with TRBD2 identical over 13 bases. The length of the CDR3 is 17 residues. Germline lookup yields CDR1 MGHRA and CDR2 YSYEKL. The CDR3 nucleotides are TGTGCCAGCAGCCAAGATCTGTGGACTAGCGGGAGTAATGAGCAGTTCTTC. Its translation: CASSQDLWTSGSNEQFF.

This chain connects TRBV23-1 to TRBJ2-1, with 8 nucleotides matching TRBD1. TRBV23-1 is known as an ORF, though its function is uncertain. The CDR3 has 19 residues. Trimming removed 0 bases from V and 4 bases from J; junction bases left unmatched: 14. CDR3 sequence (DNA): TGCGCCAGCAGTCAATCTGCGGGGCAGTGCGGGACAGGATACAATGAGCAGTTCTTC. Translating gives CASSQSAGQCGTGYNEQFF.

The chain recombines TRBV27 with TRBJ2-7; maybe TRBD1 (6 bases). The CDR3 extends over 14 amino acids. The V gene lost 3 bases and the J gene lost 0 bases, with 9 bases spanning the gap. Germline V gene sequence: CDR1 MNHEY, CDR2 SMNVEV (reference sequence). DNA of the CDR3: TGTGCCAGCAGTTTCGGGACAAGCTCCTACGAGCAGTACTTC. It specifies CASSFGTSSYEQYF.

V and J are TRBV7-8 and TRBJ2-7, with a tentative D call TRBD2 (6 bases). Germline loops: CDR1 SGHVS, CDR2 FQNEAQ. Trimming cost V 8 bases and J 3 bases, with 11 bases left between them. The CDR3 loop spans 12 amino acids. CDR3 coding DNA: TGTGCCAGCCGTGGGGGGATCTACGAGCAGTACTTC. It translates to CASRGGIYEQYF.

This clonotype was detected only a few times. This chain connects TRBV7-9 to TRBJ2-3, with D perhaps TRBD1 (7 bases). The CDR3 runs 12 residues. V was cut by 5 bases and J by 8 bases, with 11 bases left in between. Germline V gene lookup returns CDR1 SEHNR and CDR2 FQNEAQ (reference sequence). The CDR3 reads CASSDQGGTQYF. CDR3 bases: TGTGCCAGCAGCGACCAGGGGGGTACGCAGTATTTT.

This clonotype was recorded at least ten times. This chain links TRBV7-3 with TRBJ1-1; no reliable D call. Trimming pared 5 bases from V and 1 base from J, leaving 11 bases between. In germline, CDR1 is SGHTA, CDR2 FQGTGA. The CDR3 is 14 residues long. The chain's CDR3 is CASSQGSANTEAFF. CDR3 DNA: TGTGCCAGCAGCCAAGGGTCGGCGAACACTGAAGCTTTCTTT.

This clonotype was detected only a few times. The chain has TRBV7-3 and TRBJ2-3, with no clear D. Per germline, CDR1 SGHTA and CDR2 FQGTGA. This CDR3 is built from 14 residues. V dropped 5 bases and J dropped 2 bases, with 11 bases sitting between them. The CDR3 DNA reads TGTGCCAGCAGCAAGACGGAGCCCACAGATACGCAGTATTTT. Its protein is CASSKTEPTDTQYF. The complete variable domain, with remaining parts taken from reference TRBV7-3 and TRBJ2-3, reads GAGVSQTPSNKVTEKGKYVELRCDPISGHTALYWYRQSLGQGPEFLIYFQGTGAADDSGLPNDRFFAVRPEGSVSTLKIQRTERGDSAVYLCASSKTEPTDTQYFGPGTRLTVL.

In this sample, this clonotype turned up a few times. The CDR3: CASSWVDRGAYEQYF. DNA for the CDR3: TGTGCCAGCAGCTGGGTGGACAGGGGTGCCTACGAGCAGTACTTC. V gene TRBV7-9 combines with J gene TRBJ2-7; 9 bases are a match to TRBD1. Germline V gives CDR1 SEHNR, CDR2 FQNEAQ (reference sequence). CDR3 length equals 15 residues. Trimming cost V 4 bases and J 2 bases; bases outside gene matches: 6.